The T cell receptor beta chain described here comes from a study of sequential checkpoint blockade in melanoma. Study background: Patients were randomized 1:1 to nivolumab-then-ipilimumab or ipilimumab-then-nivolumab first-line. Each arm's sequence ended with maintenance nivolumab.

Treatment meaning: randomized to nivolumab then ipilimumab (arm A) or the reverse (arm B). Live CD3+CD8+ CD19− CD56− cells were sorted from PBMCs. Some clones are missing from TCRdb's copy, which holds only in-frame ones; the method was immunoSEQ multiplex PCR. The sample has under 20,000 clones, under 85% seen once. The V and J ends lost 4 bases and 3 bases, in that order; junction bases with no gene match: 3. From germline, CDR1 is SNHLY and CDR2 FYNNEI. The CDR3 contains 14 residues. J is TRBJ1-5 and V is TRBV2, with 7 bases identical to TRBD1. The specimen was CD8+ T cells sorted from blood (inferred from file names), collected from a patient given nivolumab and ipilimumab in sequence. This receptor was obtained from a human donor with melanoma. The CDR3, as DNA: TGTGCCAGCAGTGGACAGGGCTACAATCAGCCCCAGCATTTT. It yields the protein CASSGQGYNQPQHF.